This TCR beta chain was retrieved from a study of a mutant IDH1 vaccine in newly diagnosed glioma. Across the whole study: Every participant had undergone radiotherapy, temozolomide, or both before, and most underwent both. Visit V12 happened at week 35; visit V13 happened at week 47.

The V end was cut by 8 bases, the J end by 6 bases, with 8 bases between. The CDR3 consists of 10 residues. Germline assignment: CDR1 SNHLY and CDR2 FYNNEI. As concerns this clone: What it binds is unknown.

TCRdb's table, derived via immunoSEQ multiplex PCR, lists solely in-frame clones and lacks some. The repertoire has fewer than 55,000 clones, roughly 61% of them found once; the top ten carry under 5.5%. As to time point: week 47, end of study. All doses held 300 ug of mutant IDH1 20-mer peptide, with topical imiquimod. The material sequenced was peripheral blood mononuclear cells (PBMCs), taken from a glioma patient whose treatment included an IDH1 peptide vaccine. The chain couples TRBV2 to TRBJ2-7; the D is unclear. The sequence came from a man aged 40-50 years with glioma. Some clones in this sample may be carry-over from other donors' samples. The CDR3: CASGRAEQYF. The CDR3 nucleotides are TGTGCCAGCGGCCGGGCCGAGCAGTACTTC.